This is a list of T cell receptor beta chains from one sample in a study of cytomegalovirus exposure and HLA in healthy donors. Assay used: immunoSEQ multiplex PCR; TCRdb lists only in-frame clones, some missing. The sample lists 100,000 to 150,000 clones; approximately 77% were seen once. The sample was PBMCs. The source of these receptors is a man in his late teens or twenties in good health and CMV-seronegative. Both conserved end residues are part of each CDR3. A D gene is named only where the DNA matches it firmly. The size entry is marked missing in some rows and otherwise reads once, few, many or a size class.

TRBJ2-1 | TRBV11-2 | 17 | - | TRBD2 | CASSLGTSGGYYNEQFF | TGTGCCAGCAGCTTGGGGACTAGCGGGGGGTACTACAATGAGCAGTTCTTC
TRBJ1-1 | TRBV6-1 | 14 | - | - | CASSPGGSTTEAFF | TGTGCCAGCAGTCCTGGGGGGAGTACCACTGAAGCTTTCTTT
TRBJ2-7 | TRBV5-6 | 14 | - | - | CASSLQGLSYEQYF | TGTGCCAGCAGCTTGCAGGGACTCTCCTACGAGCAGTACTTC
TRBJ1-2 | TRBV4-1 | 14 | - | TRBD1 | CASSQDDRGLGYTF | TGCGCCAGCAGCCAGGACGACAGGGGGCTCGGCTACACCTTC
TRBJ1-2 | TRBV11-2 | 15 | once | - | CASSSLRTPEAGYTF | TGTGCCAGCAGCTCCCTCCGGACACCCGAGGCGGGCTACACCTTC
TRBJ2-1 | TRBV4-3 | 18 | once | TRBD2 | CASSLTRGTSGGSDEQFF | TGCGCCAGCAGCCTAACAAGAGGGACTAGCGGGGGGTCCGATGAGCAGTTCTTC
TRBJ1-3 | TRBV19 | 15 | - | - | CASRNPGHRGNTIYF | TGTGCCAGTAGGAACCCTGGACATCGTGGAAACACCATATATTTT
TRBJ1-4 | TRBV27 | 15 | - | TRBD1 | CASSSPGQGREKLFF | TGTGCCAGCAGTTCTCCGGGACAGGGGCGTGAAAAACTGTTTTTT
TRBJ1-3 | TRBV7-6 | 19 | - | TRBD1 | CASRRGQASSISSGNTIYF | TGTGCCAGCAGGCGCGGACAGGCTTCTTCAATTTCCTCTGGAAACACCATATATTTT
TRBJ2-5 | TRBV6-1 | 14 | - | - | CASRPGNPQETQYF | TGTGCCAGCAGGCCGGGGAACCCTCAAGAGACCCAGTACTTC
TRBJ2-7 | TRBV10-3 | 17 | - | TRBD2 | CAISESLAGEPSYEQYF | TGTGCCATCAGTGAGTCACTAGCGGGGGAACCCTCCTACGAGCAGTACTTC
TRBJ2-6 | TRBV5-1 | 14 | few | - | CASAAGSGANVLTF | TGCGCCAGCGCCGCGGGCTCTGGGGCCAACGTCCTGACTTTC
TRBJ2-5 | TRBV7-9 | 14 | once | TRBD1 | CASSVTGGLETQYF | TGTGCCAGCAGCGTAACAGGGGGTTTGGAGACCCAGTACTTC
TRBJ2-7 | TRBV11-2 | 15 | once | TRBD1 | CASSRLGTVAYEQYF | TGTGCCAGCAGCCGCCTGGGGACAGTGGCCTACGAGCAGTACTTC
TRBJ1-2 | TRBV4-1 | 12 | - | - | CASSQEAGGYTF | TGCGCCAGCAGCCAAGAGGCGGGGGGCTACACCTTC
TRBJ2-7 | TRBV7-9 | 15 | - | TRBD1 | CSSSVPGQGSYEQYF | TGTTCCAGCAGCGTACCGGGACAGGGGTCCTACGAGCAGTACTTC
TRBJ2-7 | TRBV5-4 | 13 | - | - | CASSLAGTYEQYF | TGTGCCAGCAGCTTGGCAGGGACCTACGAGCAGTACTTC
TRBJ1-5 | TRBV2 | 14 | - | TRBD1 | CASRDRGMDQPQHF | TGTGCCAGCCGGGACAGGGGGATGGATCAGCCCCAGCATTTT
TRBJ1-2 | TRBV19 | 13 | - | - | CASSIGKGGGYTF | TGTGCCAGTAGTATTGGGAAGGGAGGCGGCTACACCTTC
TRBJ2-2 | TRBV18 | 17 | - | - | CASSLLDVDLNTGELFF | TGTGCCAGCTCCCTCCTCGATGTAGACTTGAACACCGGGGAGCTGTTTTTT
TRBJ1-6 | TRBV13 | 16 | - | - | CASSLRTDYYNSPLHF | TGTGCCAGCAGCCTTCGGACAGACTATTATAATTCACCCCTCCACTTT
TRBJ2-1 | TRBV5-1 | 15 | - | TRBD2 | CASSPGLGSYNEQFF | TGCGCCAGCAGCCCGGGACTAGGTTCCTACAATGAGCAGTTCTTC
TRBJ2-7 | TRBV5-1 | 16 | - | - | CASSYSSSGISYEQYF | TGCGCCAGCAGTTATTCTTCATCCGGGATCTCCTACGAGCAGTACTTC
TRBJ2-4 | TRBV7-2 | 15 | - | - | CASSLRGQGKNIQYF | TGTGCCAGCAGCTTAAGGGGCCAGGGAAAAAACATTCAGTACTTC
TRBJ2-7 | TRBV5-4 | 14 | - | - | CASSQAGGTYEQYF | TGTGCCAGCAGTCAGGCCGGGGGAACCTACGAGCAGTACTTC
TRBJ1-1 | TRBV4-3 | 14 | few | - | CASSQDRGPTGAFF | TGCGCCAGCAGCCAGGATCGCGGCCCTACTGGGGCTTTCTTT
TRBJ1-2 | TRBV4-2 | 16 | - | - | CASSQEAGAQGYGYTF | TGTGCCAGCAGCCAAGAAGCGGGGGCCCAGGGATATGGCTACACCTTC
TRBJ1-4 | TRBV6-5 | 14 | - | TRBD1 | CASRRDRANEKLFF | TGTGCCAGCCGCCGGGACAGGGCAAATGAAAAACTGTTTTTT
TRBJ1-2 | TRBV7-9 | 12 | - | - | CASSLVNGGYTF | TGTGCCAGCAGCTTAGTTAACGGGGGCTACACCTTC